This T cell receptor (beta chain) was profiled in a study of blood T cell repertoires in COVID-19. About the study: Sample material is recorded as cDNA or gDNA derived from T cells, B-cell-depleted T cells, or PBMCs.

Some clones are missing from TCRdb's copy, which holds only in-frame ones; the method was immunoSEQ multiplex PCR. The repertoire has 84,000 or so clones, around 92% of them found once; the top ten carry around 6%. V shed 1 base and J shed 8 bases, with 11 bases lying between them. CDR3 length: 13 amino acids. The germline CDR1 and CDR2 sequences are LNHDA and SQIVND (reference sequence). The V gene is TRBV19, the J gene TRBJ1-2; D uncertain. The receptor was derived from a woman in her fifties or sixties with active COVID-19. Material for sequencing was peripheral blood. CDR3 sequence (DNA): TGTGCCAGTAGTATAGGATCCGGCGGCGGCTACACCTTC. This encodes CASSIGSGGGYTF.